The sequence of this T cell receptor (beta chain) was determined in a study of cytomegalovirus exposure and HLA in healthy donors. Produced via immunoSEQ multiplex PCR; TCRdb's table is partial and in-frame only. The table records about 150,000 clones, approximately 94% of them present only once. The CDR3 has 15 residues. CDR1 and CDR2 from the germline V gene are SGDLS and YYNGEE. The germline V and J ends were trimmed by 2 bases and 2 bases, with 13 bases remaining between them. Study outcomes and limitations: One later analysis, an examination of the 120 validation repertoires, found that first-cohort TCR clusters tended to co-occur in them. Cytomegalovirus-associated TCR beta chains were listed, numbering 164.

Note on this clone: Its antigen is not identified.

The donors were in the roughly 120-subject validation cohort; that cohort was separate from the roughly 730-subject first cohort. The receptor's source is a man aged 18 to 29 in good health and CMV-seropositive. The V call is TRBV9, the J call TRBJ2-5; tentatively, D is TRBD2 (5 bases). The source material was PBMCs. The CDR3 coding sequence is TGTGCCAGCAGCGTCTATTCCGGGGTACAAGAGACCCAGTACTTC. Protein sequence: CASSVYSGVQETQYF.